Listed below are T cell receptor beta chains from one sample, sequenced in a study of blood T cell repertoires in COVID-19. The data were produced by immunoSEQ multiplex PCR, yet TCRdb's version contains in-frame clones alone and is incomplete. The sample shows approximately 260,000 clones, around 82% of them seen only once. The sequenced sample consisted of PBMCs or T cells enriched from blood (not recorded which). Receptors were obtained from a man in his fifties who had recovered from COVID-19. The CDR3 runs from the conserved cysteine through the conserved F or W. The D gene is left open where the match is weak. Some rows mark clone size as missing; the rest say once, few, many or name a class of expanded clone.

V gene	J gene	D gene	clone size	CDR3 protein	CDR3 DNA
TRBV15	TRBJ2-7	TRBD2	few	CATSRGGSSYEQYF	TGTGCCACCAGCAGAGGCGGGAGCTCCTACGAGCAGTACTTC
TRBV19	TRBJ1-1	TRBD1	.	CASSRLTGGQNTEAFF	TGTGCCAGTAGTCGGCTGACAGGGGGCCAGAACACTGAAGCTTTCTTT
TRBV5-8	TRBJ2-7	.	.	CASSLERPYVYEQYF	TGTGCCAGCAGCTTGGAGCGACCATATGTATACGAGCAGTACTTC
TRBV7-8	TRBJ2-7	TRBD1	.	CASSQGQDSYEQYF	TGTGCCAGCAGCCAGGGACAGGACTCCTACGAGCAGTACTTC
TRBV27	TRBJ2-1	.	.	CASSVQGGNEQFF	TGTGCCAGCAGTGTCCAGGGAGGCAATGAGCAGTTCTTC
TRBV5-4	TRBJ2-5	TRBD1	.	CASSSPRDREETQYF	TGTGCCAGCAGCTCGCCACGGGACAGGGAAGAGACCCAGTACTTC
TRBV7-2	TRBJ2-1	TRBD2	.	CASSLVWGRASEQFF	TGTGCCAGCAGCTTAGTATGGGGGAGGGCCAGTGAGCAGTTCTTC
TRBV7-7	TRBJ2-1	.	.	CASSLEVGESSYNEQFF	TGTGCTAGCAGCTTAGAAGTGGGAGAGAGCTCCTACAATGAGCAGTTCTTC
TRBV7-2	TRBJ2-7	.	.	CASSSVGEYEQYF	TGTGCCAGCAGCTCGGTTGGGGAGTACGAGCAGTACTTC
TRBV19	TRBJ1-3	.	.	CASTTVAGNTIYF	TGTGCCAGTACAACAGTCGCTGGAAACACCATATATTTT
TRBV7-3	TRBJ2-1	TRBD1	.	CASSPGGYNEQFF	TGTGCCAGCAGCCCAGGGGGCTACAATGAGCAGTTCTTC
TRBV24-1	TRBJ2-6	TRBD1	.	CATSDSRDRESGANVLTF	TGTGCCACCAGTGACTCCCGGGACAGGGAATCTGGGGCCAACGTCCTGACTTTC
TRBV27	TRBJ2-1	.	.	CASSLGGRYNEQFF	TGTGCCAGCTCCCTGGGGGGGCGTTACAATGAGCAGTTCTTC
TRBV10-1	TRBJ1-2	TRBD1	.	CATRGTGGYGYTF	TGCGCCACTCGCGGGACAGGGGGATATGGCTACACCTTC
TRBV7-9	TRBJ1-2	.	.	CASSLGGGDQDGYTF	TGTGCCAGCAGCTTAGGTGGAGGGGACCAGGATGGCTACACCTTC
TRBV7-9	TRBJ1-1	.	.	CASSLAPGYGMNTEAFF	TGTGCCAGCAGCTTAGCGCCCGGGTACGGGATGAACACTGAAGCTTTCTTT
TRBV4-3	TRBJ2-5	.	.	CASSQDTGKETQYF	TGCGCCAGCAGCCAAGATACGGGGAAAGAGACCCAGTACTTC
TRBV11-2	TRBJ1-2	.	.	CASSLGRAGVYGYTF	TGTGCCAGCAGCTTAGGTCGGGCAGGGGTCTATGGCTACACCTTC
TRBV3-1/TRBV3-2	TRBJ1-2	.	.	CASSPLWRSNYGYTF	TGTGCCAGCAGCCCCCTTTGGAGATCTAACTATGGCTACACCTTC
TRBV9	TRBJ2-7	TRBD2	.	CASSVTSGGPSYEQYF	TGTGCCAGCAGCGTAACTAGCGGGGGACCTTCCTACGAGCAGTACTTC
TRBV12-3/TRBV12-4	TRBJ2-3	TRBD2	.	CASSPGREEGF	TGTGCCAGCAGCCCGGGGCGGGAGGAGGGGTTT
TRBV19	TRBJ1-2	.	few	CASSVPGVNYGYTF	TGTGCCAGTAGTGTCCCAGGGGTGAACTATGGCTACACCTTC
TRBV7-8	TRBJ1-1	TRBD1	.	CASRGPDRASEAFF	TGTGCCAGCAGGGGACCGGACAGGGCCTCTGAAGCTTTCTTT
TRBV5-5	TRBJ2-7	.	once	CASSLVAESTYEQYF	TGTGCCAGCAGCTTGGTAGCGGAAAGCACCTACGAGCAGTACTTC
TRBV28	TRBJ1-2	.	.	CASRGGLRNYGYTF	TGTGCCTCGAGGGGGGGACTCAGGAACTATGGCTACACCTTC
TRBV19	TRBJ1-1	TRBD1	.	CASNSGQGPNTEAFF	TGTGCCAGTAATTCCGGACAGGGCCCGAACACTGAAGCTTTCTTT
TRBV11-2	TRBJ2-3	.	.	CASSSGRDTQYF	TGTGCCAGCAGCTCCGGCAGGGATACGCAGTATTTT
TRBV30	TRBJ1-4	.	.	CAWSQKHLKVVADEKLFF	TGTGCCTGGAGTCAGAAGCATCTAAAGGTTGTTGCGGATGAAAAACTGTTTTTT
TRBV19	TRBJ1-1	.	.	CATMEVLNTEAFF	TGTGCCACGATGGAGGTATTAAACACTGAAGCTTTCTTT
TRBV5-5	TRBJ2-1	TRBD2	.	CASSPRTSGGAHEQFF	TGTGCCAGCAGCCCTCGGACTAGCGGGGGGGCTCATGAGCAGTTCTTC
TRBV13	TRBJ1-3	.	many	CASSLGPSGAGNTIYF	TGTGCCAGCAGCTTAGGCCCCTCGGGGGCTGGAAACACCATATATTTT
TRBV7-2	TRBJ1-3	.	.	CASRAASGNTIYF	TGTGCCAGCAGGGCCGCCTCTGGAAACACCATATATTTT
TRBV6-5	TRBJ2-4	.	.	CASSYRVGVSKNIQYF	TGTGCCAGCAGTTATCGGGTTGGTGTATCCAAAAACATTCAGTACTTC
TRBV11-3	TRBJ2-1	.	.	CASSPNQGYNEQFF	TGTGCCAGCAGCCCAAACCAGGGGTACAATGAGCAGTTCTTC
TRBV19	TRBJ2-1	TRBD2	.	CASSIIAGGPRQSDEQFF	TGTGCCAGTAGTATAATAGCGGGGGGCCCTCGACAATCCGATGAGCAGTTCTTC
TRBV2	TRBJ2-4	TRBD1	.	CASSGRTGQKTRFQYF	TGTGCCAGCAGTGGTAGGACAGGGCAGAAAACACGCTTTCAGTACTTC
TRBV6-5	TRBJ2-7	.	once	CASRVTGSIPYEQYF	TGTGCCAGCAGGGTAACAGGGTCCATCCCCTACGAGCAGTACTTC
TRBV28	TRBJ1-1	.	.	CASSSPPGGGGNTEAFF	TGTGCCAGCAGTTCACCCCCTGGGGGAGGGGGAAACACTGAAGCTTTCTTT
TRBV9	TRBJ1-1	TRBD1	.	CASSVVGGKAFF	TGTGCCAGCAGCGTAGTAGGGGGCAAAGCTTTCTTT
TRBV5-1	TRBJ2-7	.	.	CASSLAGGRLLEQYF	TGCGCCAGCAGCTTGGCAGGGGGGCGGCTCCTCGAGCAGTACTTC
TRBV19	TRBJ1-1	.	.	CASSIVDRSEAFF	TGTGCCAGTAGTATAGTCGACAGATCTGAAGCTTTCTTT
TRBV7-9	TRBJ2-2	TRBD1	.	CASSQPDRGQWELFF	TGTGCCAGCAGCCAACCGGACAGGGGGCAATGGGAGCTGTTTTTT
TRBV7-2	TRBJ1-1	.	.	CASSLKAGFEAFF	TGTGCCAGCAGCTTAAAAGCGGGATTTGAAGCTTTCTTT
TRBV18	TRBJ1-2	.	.	CASSPRAGDGYTF	TGTGCCAGCTCACCACGAGCGGGAGATGGCTACACCTTC
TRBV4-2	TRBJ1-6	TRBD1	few	CASSRDSSNSPLHF	TGTGCCAGCAGTCGGGACAGTTCAAATTCACCCCTCCACTTT
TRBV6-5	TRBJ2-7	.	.	CASRWDFYEQYF	TGTGCCAGCAGATGGGACTTCTACGAGCAGTACTTC
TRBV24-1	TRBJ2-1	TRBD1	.	CATSDQGQGSHEQFF	TGTGCCACCAGTGACCAAGGACAGGGGAGTCATGAGCAGTTCTTC
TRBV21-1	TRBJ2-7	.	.	CASSKGGTGGYEQYF	TGTGCCAGCAGCAAAGGGGGGACAGGGGGCTACGAGCAGTACTTC
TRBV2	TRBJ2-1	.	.	CASRGGQSSYNEQFF	TGTGCCAGCAGGGGGGGACAGAGCTCCTACAATGAGCAGTTCTTC
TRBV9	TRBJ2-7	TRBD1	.	CASSVDPGQGTYEQYF	TGTGCCAGCAGCGTAGACCCGGGACAGGGGACCTACGAGCAGTACTTC
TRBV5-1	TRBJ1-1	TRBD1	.	CASSRTGTGGIMTEAFF	TGCGCCAGCAGCCGGACCGGGACAGGGGGGATTATGACTGAAGCTTTCTTT
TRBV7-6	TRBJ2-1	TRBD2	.	CASSSSGPIGAYNEQFF	TGTGCCAGCAGCTCTAGCGGCCCCATAGGAGCCTACAATGAGCAGTTCTTC